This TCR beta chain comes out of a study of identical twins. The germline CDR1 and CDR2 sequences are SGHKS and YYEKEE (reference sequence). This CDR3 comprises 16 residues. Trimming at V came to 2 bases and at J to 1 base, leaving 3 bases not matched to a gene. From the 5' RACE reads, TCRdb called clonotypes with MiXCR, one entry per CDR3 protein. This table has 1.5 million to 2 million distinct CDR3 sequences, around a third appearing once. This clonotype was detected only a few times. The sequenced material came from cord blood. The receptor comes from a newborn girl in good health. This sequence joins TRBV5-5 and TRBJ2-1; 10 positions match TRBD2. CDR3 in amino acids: CASSFTSGISYNEQFF. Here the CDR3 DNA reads TGTGCCAGCAGCTTTACTAGCGGGATATCCTACAATGAGCAGTTCTTC. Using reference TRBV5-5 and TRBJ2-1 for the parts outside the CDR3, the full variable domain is DAGVTQSPTHLIKTRGQQVTLRCSPISGHKSVSWYQQVLGQGPQFIFQYYEKEERGRGNFPDRFSARQFPNYSSELNVNALLLGDSALYLCASSFTSGISYNEQFFGPGTRLTVL.